What follows describes a single TCR beta chain. Its cognate antigen is unknown. This sample also contains other DNA sequences that code for the same CDR3. CDR3 size: 12 residues. Germline V gives CDR1 SQVTM, CDR2 ANQGSEA. V gave up 6 bases and J gave up 1 base, with 9 bases separating them. The sample comes from a study of cytomegalovirus exposure and HLA in healthy donors. The overall study: Of all 400 or so donors who were genotyped, roughly 81% belonged to the Caucasian-associated ancestry cluster. Study results and limitations: In a later analysis, CMV-associated beta chains were mostly HLA-associated, it appeared.

Primers included in the PCR were 60 Vbeta and 13 Jbeta primers. Generated by immunoSEQ multiplex PCR, the TCRdb table keeps only in-frame clones and is missing some. Of 90,000 to 110,000 clones in the sample, approximately 72% were seen once. Sequenced: PBMCs. The rearrangement links TRBV29-1 to TRBJ1-1; D ambiguous. The receptor was isolated from a man aged 25 to 45 in good health and CMV-seronegative. As DNA, the CDR3 is TGCAGCGTAGTTCCGGGGAACACTGAAGCTTTCTTT. Translated, it gives CSVVPGNTEAFF.